This TCR beta chain derives from a study of blood T cell repertoires in COVID-19 (dated by TCRdb to 2018 to 2020). As for the study more broadly: Samples covering the acute and convalescent phases of COVID-19 were provided by collaborators in the United States, Italy and Spain. The material from the prospective study consisted of cDNA or gDNA derived from T cells, B-cell-depleted T cells, or PBMCs. HLA class I and class II types, where available, came from metadata supplied by the sample provider rather than from assay-based typing. Nearly every sample came with metadata listing a de-identified subject ID, COVID-19 status, age in years and sex. The samples were drawn from two sources: the first 160 participants of the ongoing ImmuneRACE study, and over 950 subjects contributed by 6 global collaborators. The repertoires were released in a freely available public database meant as a resource for research on the immune response to SARS-CoV-2. Subjects who had been exposed to COVID-19, were actively infected with it, or had recovered from it provided the deeply sampled blood TCRbeta repertoires that made up the dataset. The paper as a whole reports these results and caveats: How much clinical and demographic metadata was included differed by source and by participant, and the metadata was provided uncurated.

As encoded in the germline V gene (reference sequence), CDR1 is SEHNR while CDR2 is FQNEAQ. Here V drops 6 bases and J drops 3 bases, and the junction holds 15 bases not matched to any gene. Including the terminal cysteine and phenylalanine, the CDR3 comprises 18 residues. The retained sequence is limited to the CDR3, 54 bases, with the frame set at the first base. Concerning this clone itself: There is no known antigen for this receptor. One base away there is no much larger clone; base qualities are not given.

The immunoSEQ Assay, a bias-controlled multiplex PCR, was used to amplify TCRbeta CDR3 regions from genomic DNA. The authors' pipeline ran thus. The number of nucleated cells in each sample was estimated from the amplification of reference gene primers within the assay. To quantify the absolute abundance of each unique TCRbeta CDR3 rearrangement, sequence reads were collapsed and filtered. For each sample, productive Simpson clonality was calculated as the square root of Simpson's diversity index over productive rearrangements. Here the immuneACCESS table is served through TCRdb, limited to in-frame sequences with V and J called. Missing clones are a known gap in these copies; in checked studies unresolved V genes cover under half, and the rest lacks a known reason. The D gene and trimming were derived from the DNA, and the V and J assignments and clone size from that table. The sample includes 200,000 to 250,000 clones, with around 86% observed a single time. The ten top clones hold roughly a tenth of the sample.

At one collaborating source in Seattle, patients were enrolled during active infection and were followed longitudinally through the course of disease. The collaborating institutions used their own protocols to collect whole blood in K2EDTA tubes. Collaborator samples were shipped for TCRbeta analysis as frozen whole blood, isolated PBMCs, or DNA extracted from either sample type. Recombination connected TRBV7-9 to TRBJ1-4; 8 central nucleotides agree with TRBD1. The sequenced sample was peripheral blood. This clonotype originated in a woman aged 45-59 years with COVID-19, enrolled during active disease. The CDR3 has the sequence CASSQRLTGAKPNEKLFF. The nucleotide sequence is TGTGCCAGCAGTCAAAGGCTGACAGGGGCGAAGCCTAATGAAAAACTGTTTTTT.